This TCR beta chain was sequenced in a study of blood T cells in healthy people across ages. Donors each provided approximately 9.6 milliliters of peripheral blood. The use of a sample-barcoded 5' primer and a J-beta primer mix characterized a second PCR of about 7 to 12 cycles. TCRdb passed the 5' RACE reads through MiXCR, listing each CDR3 protein once. This table holds about 1.8 million distinct CDR3 sequences, around half found once. Looked up from germline, CDR1 is DFQATT and CDR2 is SNEGSKA (reference sequence). Between the trimmed V and J ends, which lost 4 bases and 2 bases, there was a span of 9 bases. There are 13 residues in the CDR3.

The clonotype comes from a woman in her 40s in good health. The chain is built from TRBV20-1 and TRBJ2-1; a possible D gene is TRBD1 (6 bases). Sequenced material: blood. CDR3 in amino acids: CSATDRTYNEQFF. DNA of the CDR3: TGCAGTGCTACCGACAGGACCTACAATGAGCAGTTCTTC.